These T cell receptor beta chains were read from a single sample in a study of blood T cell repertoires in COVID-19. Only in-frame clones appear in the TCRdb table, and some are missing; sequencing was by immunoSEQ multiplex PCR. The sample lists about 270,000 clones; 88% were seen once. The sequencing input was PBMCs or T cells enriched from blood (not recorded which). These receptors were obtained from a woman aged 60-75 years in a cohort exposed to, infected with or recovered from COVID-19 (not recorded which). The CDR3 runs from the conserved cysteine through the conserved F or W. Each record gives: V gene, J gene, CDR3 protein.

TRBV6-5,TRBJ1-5,CASRYTHHGNQPQHF
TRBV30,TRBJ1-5,CAWGGQGNQPQHF
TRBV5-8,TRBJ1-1,CASSIDWRTEAFF
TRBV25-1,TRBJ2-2,CASRDREAGELFF
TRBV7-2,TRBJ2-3,CASSFKFTDTQYF
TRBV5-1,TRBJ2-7,CASSLAVEYEQYF
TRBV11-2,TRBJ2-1,CASSEGQSSYNEQFF
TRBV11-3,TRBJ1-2,CASSLDRRGPIWNYGYTF
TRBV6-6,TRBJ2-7,CASGQQGSRYEQYF
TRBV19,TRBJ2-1,CASKREGRYNEQFF
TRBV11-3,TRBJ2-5,CASSPGQGAQETQYF
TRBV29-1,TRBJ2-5,CSVVGLQETQYF
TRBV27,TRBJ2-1,CASSGTGEDNEQFF
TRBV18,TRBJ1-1,CASSPVQGEAFF
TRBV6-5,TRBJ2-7,CASRVGQGAFDEQYF
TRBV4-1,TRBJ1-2,CASSHPRRDGYTF
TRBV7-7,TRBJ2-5,CASSLGQGETQYF
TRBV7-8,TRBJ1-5,CASGNSNQPQHF
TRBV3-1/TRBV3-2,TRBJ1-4,CASSVGSTSTNEKLFF
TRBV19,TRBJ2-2,CASGRGTGGTGELFF
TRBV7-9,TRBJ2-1,CASSSPIRREGVYNEQFF
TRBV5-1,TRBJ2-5,CASSVGGYQETQYF
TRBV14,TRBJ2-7,CASSPGTSGTTPYEQYF
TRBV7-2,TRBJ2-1,CASSLYTGNNEQFF
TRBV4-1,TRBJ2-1,CASSQVQGAYNEQFF
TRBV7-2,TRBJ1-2,CASSYRETNYGYTF
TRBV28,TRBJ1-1,CASKTGSDTEAFF
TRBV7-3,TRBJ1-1,CASSGQVNTEAFF